These 25 T cell receptor beta chains were sequenced from one sample in a study of monozygotic twins with inflammatory bowel disease. From the 5' RACE reads, TCRdb lists one entry per CDR3 protein and no DNA. The sample has some 170,000 distinct CDR3 sequences. Sequenced material: blood. These receptors were taken from a human donor with ulcerative colitis or Crohn's disease, or a healthy co-twin of an affected twin (not recorded which).

The rearrangement joins TRBV7-2 to TRBJ2-3; TCRdb names TRBD1, which stays unverified in the absence of DNA. The CDR3 loop spans 15 amino acids. Germline loops: CDR1 SGHTA, CDR2 FQGNSA. CDR3 protein: CASSPIGVSTDTQYF.

This chain connects TRBV19 to TRBJ1-1; the TCRdb call, TRBD1, lacks DNA for checking. Germline V lookup: CDR1 LNHDA, CDR2 SQIVND (reference sequence). The length of the CDR3 is 14 residues. The CDR3 sequence is CASSEGQARGEAFF.

The chain is built from TRBV15 and TRBJ1-2; the D call from TCRdb, TRBD1, cannot be confirmed without DNA. The CDR3 has 14 residues. Germline loops: CDR1 LNHNV, CDR2 YYDKDF (reference sequence). CDR3 amino acids: CATSRARTGDGYTF.

The chain couples TRBV20-1 to TRBJ1-1. The CDR3 spans 13 residues. CDR1 is DFQATT and CDR2 is SNEGSKA in the germline V gene (reference sequence). The CDR3 loop is CSAIPGPSTEAFF.

This chain uses TRBV20-1 with TRBJ1-5; TCRdb designates TRBD1, a call that cannot be tested without DNA. CDR3 length: 14 amino acids. CDR1 and CDR2 (germline): DFQATT, SNEGSKA (reference sequence). CDR3 sequence: CSAATGGINQPQHF.

The chain recombines TRBV20-1 with TRBJ2-1. Germline CDR1 and CDR2: DFQATT and SNEGSKA (reference sequence). The CDR3 is 11 amino acids. CDR3: CSATSDNEQFF.

The rearrangement uses TRBV5-1 and TRBJ2-5; TCRdb's D call of TRBD2 is untestable without DNA. Per germline, CDR1 SGHRS and CDR2 YFSETQ. This CDR3 has 15 amino acids. The CDR3 sequence: CASSSGTSVRETQYF.

The chain carries TRBV5-6 and TRBJ1-4. The CDR3 has 13 residues. From germline, CDR1 is SGHDT and CDR2 YYEEEE. CDR3 protein: CASSPMGSEKLFF.

The chain has TRBV5-1 and TRBJ2-1; TCRdb picks TRBD2, but there is no DNA to check that call. This CDR3 has 16 amino acids. Germline CDR1 is SGHRS and CDR2 is YFSETQ. The CDR3 region is CASSPTPRAGYNEQFF.

This chain joins TRBV5-1 and TRBJ2-1. CDR1 is SGHRS and CDR2 is YFSETQ in the germline V gene. The CDR3 has 11 residues. CDR3 region: CASSIGYEQFF.

The chain combines TRBV12-3 or TRBV12-4 with TRBJ2-7; TCRdb reports TRBD1, a call that lacks DNA to check it against. The CDR3 has 14 residues. CDR3: CASSLGDEEFEQYF.

This chain links TRBV15 with TRBJ2-7; the TCRdb D gene call, TRBD1, has no DNA to confirm it. Germline loops: CDR1 LNHNV, CDR2 YYDKDF (reference sequence). The CDR3 runs to 14 residues. CDR3: CATSRDAGGYEQYF.

The chain uses TRBV20-1 and TRBJ1-5. Germline V gives CDR1 DFQATT, CDR2 SNEGSKA (reference sequence). CDR3 size: 14 residues. This CDR3 reads CSARDSDFNQPQHF.

This sequence joins TRBV27 and TRBJ2-3; the D gene TCRdb calls, TRBD2, cannot be checked with no DNA. The germline V gene has CDR1 MNHEY and CDR2 SMNVEV (reference sequence). The CDR3 length is 14 residues. The CDR3 sequence is CASSTARGADTQYF.

The CDR3 loop is CSAEDQGPQHF. This chain connects TRBV20-1 to TRBJ1-5; lacking DNA, the TRBD1 call made by TCRdb goes unchecked. The CDR3 is made up of 11 amino acids. Per germline, CDR1 DFQATT and CDR2 SNEGSKA (reference sequence).

The chain combines TRBV18 with TRBJ2-1; the TRBD1 assignment by TCRdb is unverifiable without DNA. Germline-derived CDR1 and CDR2 are KGHSH and LQKENI. CDR3 length equals 15 residues. The CDR3 here is CASSPNSGTPNEQFF.

This chain links TRBV5-1 with TRBJ2-1; as DNA is missing, the TRBD1 call by TCRdb cannot be tested. The CDR3 is 15 amino acids. Per the germline V gene, CDR1 is SGHRS and CDR2 is YFSETQ. CDR3 sequence reads: CASSLVKGVGNEQFF.

This chain uses TRBV7-6 with TRBJ2-2. Germline CDR1 reads SGHVS; CDR2 reads FNYEAQ. The CDR3 covers 12 residues. The chain's CDR3 is CASSLETGELFF.

The chain combines TRBV29-1 with TRBJ1-2. The CDR3 is made up of 12 amino acids. CDR1 and CDR2 from the germline V gene are SQVTM and ANQGSEA. The CDR3 sequence: CSVGGINYGYTF.

The chain couples TRBV10-2 to TRBJ2-7. This CDR3 has 13 residues. The V gene's germline CDR1 is WSHSY and CDR2 SAAADI. This chain's CDR3 is CASSDAGSYEQYF.

The rearrangement links TRBV16 to TRBJ1-4; TCRdb picks TRBD1, but there is no DNA to check that call. CDR1 and CDR2 (germline): KGHSY, FQNENV. The CDR3 runs to 16 residues. The CDR3: CASSQWAGTDNEKLFF.

This chain joins TRBV20-1 and TRBJ2-7; TCRdb's D call, TRBD1, is unchecked because there is no DNA. CDR1 and CDR2 from the germline V gene are DFQATT and SNEGSKA (reference sequence). The CDR3 has 13 residues. The CDR3: CSARGDVSYEQYF.

CDR3 sequence reads: CSADRAYEQYF. The chain has TRBV20-1 and TRBJ2-7; TCRdb calls TRBD1, which cannot be checked without DNA. The CDR3 is 11 residues long. The germline gives CDR1 DFQATT, CDR2 SNEGSKA (reference sequence).

The chain employs TRBV28 and TRBJ2-3; no DNA is available, so the TRBD2 call from TCRdb remains unchecked. CDR3 length equals 17 residues. Germline V gives CDR1 MDHEN, CDR2 SYDVKM. CDR3: CASSLPTSGASTDTQYF.

The CDR3 sequence is CASSLYGGSEGHEQYF. The chain carries TRBV5-1 and TRBJ2-7; TCRdb selects TRBD2, and the lack of DNA leaves this call unchecked. CDR1 SGHRS and CDR2 YFSETQ come from the germline V gene. The CDR3 covers 16 residues.